This TCR beta chain was identified during a study of cytotoxic CD8 clonotypes in ibrutinib-treated CLL. Assay used: immunoSEQ multiplex PCR; TCRdb lists only in-frame clones, some missing. This repertoire shows about 140,000 clones, about 84% found once; its top ten account for approximately 7.6%. The germline CDR1 and CDR2 sequences are MNHEY and SVGAGI. V gave up 5 bases and J gave up 4 bases; unmatched junction bases: 8. The CDR3 spans 15 residues. This specimen consisted of PBMCs, obtained after 36 months of ibrutinib treatment. The source is a human donor with chronic lymphocytic leukemia. This rearrangement joins TRBV6-5 to TRBJ1-5; 7 positions agree with TRBD1. Here the CDR3 reads CASSTDRAGNQPQHF. CDR3 bases: TGTGCCAGCAGTACCGACAGGGCGGGGAATCAGCCCCAGCATTTT.